These 9 T cell receptor beta chains were all obtained from the same sample, sequenced in a study of shared clonotypes between healthy human individuals (dated by TCRdb to 2019 to 2021). Libraries came from the immunoSEQ multiplex PCR assay. Sourced from immuneACCESS, this table was stored by TCRdb with only in-frame sequences that have V and J called. A share of the clones is absent; for the studies checked, an unresolved V gene accounts for under half, and the remainder has no known explanation. The sample table shows about 1.5 million clones, and 95% to 99% are seen once. The top ten constitute about 0.42% of the sample. Source material: naive CD4+ T cells sorted from blood. The cell subset or site label of this sample denotes: CD45RA+ positively selected. The source of these receptors is a man aged 25-40 years in good health.

The gene calls are TRBV11-2 and TRBJ2-1; TRBD1 matches 8 bases. V shed 1 base, J shed 7 bases, and the junction held 6 bases outside the gene matches. The CDR3 runs to 15 residues. Germline values: CDR1 SGHAT, CDR2 FQNNGV. The CDR3 region is CASSLVGRGRNEQFF. In nucleotides, the CDR3 is TGTGCCAGCAGCTTAGTCGGCAGGGGGCGAAATGAGCAGTTCTTC. Based on the CDR3 plus reference TRBV11-2 and TRBJ2-1, the full variable domain is EAGVAQSPRYKIIEKRQSVAFWCNPISGHATLYWYQQILGQGPKLLIQFQNNGVVDDSQLPKDRFSAERLKGVDSTLKIQPAKLEDSAVYLCASSLVGRGRNEQFFGPGTRLTVL.

The chain uses TRBV9 and TRBJ1-2; 12 bases agree with TRBD1. The CDR3 totals 18 residues. The germline gives CDR1 SGDLS, CDR2 YYNGEE. V gave up 3 bases and J gave up 2 bases; unmatched junction bases: 11. The CDR3 here is CASSDPGQGAQYNYGYTF. DNA of the CDR3: TGTGCCAGCAGCGACCCGGGACAGGGGGCGCAGTACAACTATGGCTACACCTTC.

This clone was picked up one time. This rearrangement joins TRBV30 to TRBJ1-2; D gene ambiguous. CDR3 size: 12 residues. Trimming stripped 0 bases from V and 5 bases from J, with 7 bases between. CDR1 is GTSNPN, CDR2 SVGIG, per germline (reference sequence). The CDR3 is CAWSVRQYGYTF. CDR3 in DNA: TGTGCCTGGAGTGTACGGCAGTATGGCTACACCTTC.

This clone was counted a single time. This CDR3 is also generated by other DNA sequences in the sample. The CDR3 DNA is TGCGCCAGCAGCCAAGTTGTCTCCGAAAAACTGTTTTTT. Its translation is CASSQVVSEKLFF. The chain links TRBV4-1 to TRBJ1-4; D remains ambiguous. This CDR3 is built from 13 residues. V lost 1 base and J lost 8, with 8 bases in between. The germline gives CDR1 MGHRA, CDR2 YSYEKL.

This clone was picked up one time. This chain uses TRBV6-6 with TRBJ2-2; D could derive from TRBD1 or TRBD2 (6 bases each). The CDR3 runs to 13 residues. Trimming removed 10 bases at V and 0 bases at J, with 9 bases between. Germline CDR1 reads MNHNY; CDR2 reads SVGAGI (reference sequence). CDR3 loop: CATGGTNTGELFF. The CDR3 nucleotides read TGTGCCACCGGGGGCACGAACACCGGGGAGCTGTTTTTT.

V is TRBV6-1 and J is TRBJ1-1, with D perhaps TRBD1 (6 bases). In germline, CDR1 is MNHNS, CDR2 SASEGT. The V and J ends lost 7 bases and 3 bases respectively, with 15 bases between them. The CDR3 is 14 residues long. This CDR3 reads CASTPWGGYTEAFF. CDR3 DNA: TGTGCCAGCACCCCGTGGGGGGGCTACACTGAAGCTTTCTTT.

The rearrangement uses TRBV5-1 and TRBJ2-5; 7 bases map to TRBD1. This CDR3 has 15 residues. Germline assignment: CDR1 SGHRS and CDR2 YFSETQ. Trimming at V came to 2 bases and at J to 2 bases, leaving 6 bases not matched to a gene. Here the CDR3 reads CASSFRPGQQETQYF. The CDR3 nucleotides are TGCGCCAGCAGCTTTCGCCCGGGACAGCAAGAGACCCAGTACTTC.

The genes are TRBV27 and TRBJ2-7; weak D call: TRBD1 (5 bases). Germline V gene sequence: CDR1 MNHEY, CDR2 SMNVEV (reference sequence). Trimming left V 5 bases short and J 6 bases short, with 8 bases between. This CDR3 spans 11 amino acids. The CDR3: CASSPGLEQYF. Here the CDR3 DNA reads TGTGCCAGCAGTCCAGGGCTCGAGCAGTACTTC.

The gene calls are TRBV15 and TRBJ1-2; D is unclear. Trimming took 3 bases from V and 5 from J, leaving 10 bases between them. Germline CDR1 and CDR2: LNHNV and YYDKDF (reference sequence). The CDR3 runs 13 residues. The CDR3 region has the DNA TGTGCCACCAGCAGCAAACACTTATATGGCTACACCTTC. It yields the protein CATSSKHLYGYTF.